The 9 T cell receptor beta chains given below trace back to one sample, sequenced in a study of T cells in Graves' hyperthyroidism and ophthalmopathy. Amplified regions were TCR beta CDR3 sequences from RNA transcripts. Researchers ran a first-round RT-PCR on the TCR CDR3 using the HTBI primer set. Using its own MiXCR run on the multiplex PCR reads, TCRdb lists one record per CDR3 protein. The sample lists about 340,000 distinct CDR3 sequences; over 20% were seen once. The specimen sequenced was blood. The receptors were sampled from a woman aged 50 to 65 with Graves' hyperthyroidism.

This clonotype has ten or more counts. The V call is TRBV3-1, the J call TRBJ2-7; D may be TRBD2 (6 bases). Trimming removed 1 base at V and 1 base at J, with 23 bases between. The CDR3 spans 19 residues. Germline V CDR1 and CDR2: LGHDT, YNNKEL (reference sequence). In DNA form, the CDR3 reads TGTGCCAGCAGCCAAGTCTTCATGGACACGGGTGGGGGGTCCTACGAGCAGTACTTC. It codes for CASSQVFMDTGGGSYEQYF.

This clonotype has a count of ten or more. V is TRBV27 and J is TRBJ2-2, with no clear D. The V end lost 5 bases, the J end lost 3 bases, and 7 bases lay between the germline ends. CDR3 length equals 13 residues. Germline V CDR1 and CDR2: MNHEY, SMNVEV (reference sequence). The CDR3 is CASSPLDTGELFF. CDR3 coding DNA: TGTGCCAGCAGTCCGCTGGACACCGGGGAGCTGTTTTTT.

The rearrangement joins TRBV6-2 or TRBV6-3 to TRBJ2-7, with TRBD1 matching 7 bases. In germline, CDR1 is MNHEY, CDR2 SVGEGT. V was pared by 4 bases and J by 6 bases, with 9 bases of the junction left unmatched. The CDR3 has 14 amino acids. CDR3 sequence (DNA): TGTGCCAGCAGTTGGGACAGTCTTTCTTCCGAGCAGTACTTC. Its translation is CASSWDSLSSEQYF.

This clonotype has a count of ten or more. This chain connects TRBV5-1 to TRBJ2-1; D ambiguous. Germline V CDR1 and CDR2: SGHRS, YFSETQ. The CDR3 spans 16 residues. The V end was cut by 0 bases, the J end by 7 bases, with 17 bases between. The CDR3 is CASSLDLGQAANEQFF. The CDR3 DNA reads TGCGCCAGCAGCTTGGATCTCGGTCAGGCCGCGAATGAGCAGTTCTTC.

This clonotype was counted between two and nine times. The V gene is TRBV6-5, the J gene TRBJ2-2; 9 bases agree with TRBD1. V gave up 2 bases and J gave up 4 bases; unmatched junction bases: 5. The germline V gene encodes CDR1 MNHEY and CDR2 SVGAGI. The CDR3 spans 16 residues. The CDR3 sequence: CASSYITGGLTGELFF. The CDR3 DNA is TGTGCCAGCAGTTACATAACAGGGGGCCTCACCGGGGAGCTGTTTTTT.

The genes are TRBV2 and TRBJ2-3; unclear D gene. V was shortened by 6 bases and J by 6 bases, with 16 bases between the two germline ends. Germline loops: CDR1 SNHLY, CDR2 FYNNEI. The CDR3 contains 14 residues. This chain's CDR3 is CASRGLPRRDTQYF. CDR3 DNA: TGTGCCAGCAGAGGCCTACCGAGAAGGGATACGCAGTATTTT.

The chain couples TRBV9 to TRBJ1-6; D remains ambiguous. The CDR3 length is 17 residues. Germline CDR1 and CDR2: SGDLS and YYNGEE. V was shortened by 0 bases and J by 10 bases, with 20 bases between the two germline ends. The CDR3 coding sequence is TGTGCCAGCAGCGTAGAATCCGGGAGGGCTGTTGAATCACCCCTCCACTTT. Encoded protein: CASSVESGRAVESPLHF.

The rearrangement uses TRBV20-1 and TRBJ2-5, with 7 nucleotides matching TRBD2. The junction had 6 bases not matched to a gene; V was cut back by 3 bases and J by 2 bases. This CDR3 is built from 14 residues. The germline V gene has CDR1 DFQATT and CDR2 SNEGSKA (reference sequence). The CDR3 nucleotides are TGCAGTGCTAGGCTTATGCGGGGGCAAGAGACCCAGTACTTC. It specifies CSARLMRGQETQYF.

In its sample, this clonotype was seen a few times. The chain uses TRBV7-9 and TRBJ1-5; 7 nucleotides match TRBD1. V was clipped by 4 bases and J by 1 base; unmatched bases: 10. CDR3 size: 17 residues. The germline CDR1 and CDR2 sequences are SEHNR and FQNEAQ (reference sequence). For the CDR3, the DNA is TGTGCCAGCAGCTCCCACAGGGGTCCAGTCAGCAATCAGCCCCAGCATTTT. This sequence encodes CASSSHRGPVSNQPQHF.